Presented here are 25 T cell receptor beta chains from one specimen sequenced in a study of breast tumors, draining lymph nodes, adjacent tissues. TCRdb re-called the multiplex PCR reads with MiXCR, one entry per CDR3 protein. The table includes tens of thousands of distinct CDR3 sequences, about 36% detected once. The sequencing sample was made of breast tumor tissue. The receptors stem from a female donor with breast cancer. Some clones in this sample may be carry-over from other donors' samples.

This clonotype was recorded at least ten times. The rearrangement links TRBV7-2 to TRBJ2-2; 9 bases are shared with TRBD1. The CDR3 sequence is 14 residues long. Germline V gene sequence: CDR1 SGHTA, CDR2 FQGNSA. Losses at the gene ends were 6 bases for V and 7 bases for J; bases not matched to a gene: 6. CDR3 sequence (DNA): TGTGCCAGCAGGGGGACAGGGCAGGGCGGGGAGCTGTTTTTT. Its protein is CASRGTGQGGELFF.

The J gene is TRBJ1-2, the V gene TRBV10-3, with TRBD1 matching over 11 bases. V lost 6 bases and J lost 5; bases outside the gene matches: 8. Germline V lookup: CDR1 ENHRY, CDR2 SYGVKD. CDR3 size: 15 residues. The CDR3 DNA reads TGTGCCATCAGCTCGGACAGGGGGCGAGATTATGGCTACACCTTC. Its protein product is CAISSDRGRDYGYTF.

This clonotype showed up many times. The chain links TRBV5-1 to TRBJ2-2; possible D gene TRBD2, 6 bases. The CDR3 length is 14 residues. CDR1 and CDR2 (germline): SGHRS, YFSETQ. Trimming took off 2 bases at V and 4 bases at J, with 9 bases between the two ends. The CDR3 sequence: CASSFGGGTGELFF. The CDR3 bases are TGCGCCAGCAGCTTCGGGGGAGGCACCGGGGAGCTGTTTTTT.

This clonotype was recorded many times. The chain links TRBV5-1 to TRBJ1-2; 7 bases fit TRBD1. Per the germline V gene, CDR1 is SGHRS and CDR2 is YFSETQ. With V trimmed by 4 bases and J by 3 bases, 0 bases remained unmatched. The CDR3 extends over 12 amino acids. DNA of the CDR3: TGCGCCAGCAGCCAGGGGGACTATGGCTACACCTTC. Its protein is CASSQGDYGYTF.

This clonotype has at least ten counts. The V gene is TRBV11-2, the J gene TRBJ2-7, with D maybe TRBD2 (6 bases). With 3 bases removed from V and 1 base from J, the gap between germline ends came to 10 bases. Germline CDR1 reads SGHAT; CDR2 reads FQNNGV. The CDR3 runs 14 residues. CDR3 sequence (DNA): TGTGCCAGCAGCTTTCAACTAGCTTCCTACGAGCAGTACTTC. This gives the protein CASSFQLASYEQYF.

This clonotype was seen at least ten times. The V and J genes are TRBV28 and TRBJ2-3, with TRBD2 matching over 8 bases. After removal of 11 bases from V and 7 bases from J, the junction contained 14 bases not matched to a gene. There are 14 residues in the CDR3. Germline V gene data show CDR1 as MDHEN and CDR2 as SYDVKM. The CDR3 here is CADRAGRAQYTQYF. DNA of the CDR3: TGTGCCGATCGGGCCGGGAGGGCCCAATATACGCAGTATTTT.

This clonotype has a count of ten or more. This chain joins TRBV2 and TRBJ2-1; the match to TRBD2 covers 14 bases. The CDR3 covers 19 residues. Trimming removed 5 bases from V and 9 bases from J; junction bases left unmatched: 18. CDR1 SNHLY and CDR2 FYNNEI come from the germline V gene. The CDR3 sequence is CASSSHLSTSGRAGGEQFF. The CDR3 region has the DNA TGTGCCAGCAGTTCACACCTTTCGACTAGCGGGAGGGCCGGAGGTGAGCAGTTCTTC.

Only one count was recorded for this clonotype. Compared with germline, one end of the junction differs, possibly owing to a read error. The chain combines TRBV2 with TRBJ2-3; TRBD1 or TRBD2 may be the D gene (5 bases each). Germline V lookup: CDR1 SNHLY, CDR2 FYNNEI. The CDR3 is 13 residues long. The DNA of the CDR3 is TGTACCAGCAGGGACCCTTACACAGATACGCAGTATTTT. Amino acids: CTSRDPYTDTQYF.

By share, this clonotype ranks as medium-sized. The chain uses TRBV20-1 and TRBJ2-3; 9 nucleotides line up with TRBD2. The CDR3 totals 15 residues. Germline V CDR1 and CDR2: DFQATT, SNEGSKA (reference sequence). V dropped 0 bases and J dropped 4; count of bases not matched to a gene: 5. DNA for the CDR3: TGCAGTGCTAGAGACCTAGCGGGGCCCGCAGATACGCAGTATTTT. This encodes CSARDLAGPADTQYF.

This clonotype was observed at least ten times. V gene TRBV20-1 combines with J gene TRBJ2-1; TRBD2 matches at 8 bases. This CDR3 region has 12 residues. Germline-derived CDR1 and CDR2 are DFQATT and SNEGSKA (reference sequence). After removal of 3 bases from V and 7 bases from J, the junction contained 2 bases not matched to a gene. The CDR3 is CSARGGRNEQFF. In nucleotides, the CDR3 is TGCAGTGCTAGGGGCGGGAGGAATGAGCAGTTCTTC.

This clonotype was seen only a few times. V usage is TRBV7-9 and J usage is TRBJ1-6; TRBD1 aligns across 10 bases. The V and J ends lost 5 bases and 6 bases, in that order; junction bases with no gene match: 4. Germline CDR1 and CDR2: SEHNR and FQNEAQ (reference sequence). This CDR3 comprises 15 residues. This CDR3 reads CASSATGGTNSPLHF. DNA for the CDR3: TGTGCCAGCAGCGCGACAGGGGGCACTAATTCACCCCTCCACTTT.

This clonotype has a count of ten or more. CDR3 DNA sequence: TGTGCCAGCAGTGAGACAGTCACCTATGGCTACACCTTC. Translation: CASSETVTYGYTF. V usage is TRBV6-1 and J usage is TRBJ1-2, with D perhaps TRBD1 (5 bases). CDR3 length: 13 residues. Trimming took 3 bases from V and 4 from J, leaving 9 bases between them. Germline CDR1 reads MNHNS; CDR2 reads SASEGT.

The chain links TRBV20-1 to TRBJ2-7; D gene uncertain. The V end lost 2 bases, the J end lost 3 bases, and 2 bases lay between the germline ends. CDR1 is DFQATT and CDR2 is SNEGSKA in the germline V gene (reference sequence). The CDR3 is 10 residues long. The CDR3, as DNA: TGCAGTGCTAGAAACTACGAGCAGTACTTC. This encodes CSARNYEQYF.

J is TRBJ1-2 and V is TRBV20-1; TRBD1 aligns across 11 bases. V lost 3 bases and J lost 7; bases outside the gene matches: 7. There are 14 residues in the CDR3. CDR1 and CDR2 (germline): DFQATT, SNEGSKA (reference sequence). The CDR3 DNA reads TGCAGTGCTAGTTCGGACAGGGGGCTCGGTGGCTACACCTTC. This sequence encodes CSASSDRGLGGYTF.

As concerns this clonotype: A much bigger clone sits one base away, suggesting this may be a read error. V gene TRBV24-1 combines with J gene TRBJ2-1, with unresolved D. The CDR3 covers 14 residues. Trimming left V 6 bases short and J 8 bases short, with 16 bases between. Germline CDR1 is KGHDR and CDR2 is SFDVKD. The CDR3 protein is CATSPAAARHEQFF. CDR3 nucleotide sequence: TGTGCCACCAGTCCAGCCGCGGCTAGGCATGAGCAGTTCTTC.

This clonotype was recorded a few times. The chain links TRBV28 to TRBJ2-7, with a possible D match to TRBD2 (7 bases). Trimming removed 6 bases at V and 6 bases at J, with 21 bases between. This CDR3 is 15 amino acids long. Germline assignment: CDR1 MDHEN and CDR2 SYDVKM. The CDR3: CASSQGGGVDTEQYF. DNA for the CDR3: TGTGCCAGCAGCCAAGGGGGGGGCGTCGACACCGAGCAGTACTTC.

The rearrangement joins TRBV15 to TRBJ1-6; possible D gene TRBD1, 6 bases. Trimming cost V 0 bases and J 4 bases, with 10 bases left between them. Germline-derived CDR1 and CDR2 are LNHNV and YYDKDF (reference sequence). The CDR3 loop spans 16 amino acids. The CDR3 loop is CATSRDPRGYNSPLHF. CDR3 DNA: TGTGCCACCAGCAGAGATCCCAGGGGATATAATTCACCCCTCCACTTT.

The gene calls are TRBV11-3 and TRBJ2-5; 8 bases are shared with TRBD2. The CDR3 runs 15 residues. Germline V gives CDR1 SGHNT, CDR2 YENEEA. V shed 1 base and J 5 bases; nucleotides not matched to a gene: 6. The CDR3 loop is CASSLGTSRVETQYF. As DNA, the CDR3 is TGTGCCAGCAGCTTAGGGACTAGCCGGGTGGAGACCCAGTACTTC.

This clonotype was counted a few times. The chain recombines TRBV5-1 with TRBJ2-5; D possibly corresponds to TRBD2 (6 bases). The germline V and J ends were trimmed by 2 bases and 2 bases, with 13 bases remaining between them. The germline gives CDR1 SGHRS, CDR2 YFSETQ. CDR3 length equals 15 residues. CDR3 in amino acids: CASSLRNSGQETQYF. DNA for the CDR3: TGCGCCAGCAGCTTAAGAAATAGCGGACAAGAGACCCAGTACTTC.

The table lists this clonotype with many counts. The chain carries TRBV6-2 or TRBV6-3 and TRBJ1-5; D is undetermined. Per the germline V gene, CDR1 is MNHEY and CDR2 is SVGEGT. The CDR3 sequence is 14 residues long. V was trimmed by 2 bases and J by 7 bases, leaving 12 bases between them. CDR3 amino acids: CASSYGGSRQPQHF. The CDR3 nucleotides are TGTGCCAGCAGTTACGGCGGGTCGCGGCAGCCCCAGCATTTT.

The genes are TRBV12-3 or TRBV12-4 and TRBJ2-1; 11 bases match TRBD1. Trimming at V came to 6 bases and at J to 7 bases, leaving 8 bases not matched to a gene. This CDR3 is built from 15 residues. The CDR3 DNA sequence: TGTGCCAGCAGCGCCGGGACAGGGGGAGGAAATGAGCAGTTCTTC. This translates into CASSAGTGGGNEQFF.

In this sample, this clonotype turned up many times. The CDR3 DNA follows: TGTGCCAGCTGGGGGGGGAGCGCCGAGCAGTACTTC. It specifies CASWGGSAEQYF. V gene TRBV6-6 combines with J gene TRBJ2-7, with 7 bases aligning to TRBD2. CDR1 MNHNY and CDR2 SVGAGI come from the germline V gene (reference sequence). J gave up 6 bases and V 8 bases, and 7 bases lay outside the gene matches. The CDR3 is made up of 12 amino acids.

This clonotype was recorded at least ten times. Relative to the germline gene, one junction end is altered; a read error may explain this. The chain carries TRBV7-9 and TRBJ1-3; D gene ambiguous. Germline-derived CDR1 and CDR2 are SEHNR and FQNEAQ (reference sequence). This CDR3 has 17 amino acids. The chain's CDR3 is CASRLGYRADAGNTIYF. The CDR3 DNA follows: TGTGCCAGCAGATTAGGGTATAGGGCAGATGCTGGAAACACCATATATTTT.

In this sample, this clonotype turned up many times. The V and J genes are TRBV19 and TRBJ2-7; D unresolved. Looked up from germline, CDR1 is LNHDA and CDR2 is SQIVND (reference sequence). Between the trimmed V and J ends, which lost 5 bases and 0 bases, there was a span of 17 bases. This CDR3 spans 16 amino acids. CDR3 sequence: CASSPEVGTRSYEQYF. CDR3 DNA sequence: TGTGCCAGTAGTCCCGAGGTGGGAACCCGCTCCTACGAGCAGTACTTC. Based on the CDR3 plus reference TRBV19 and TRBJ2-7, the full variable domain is DGGITQSPKYLFRKEGQNVTLSCEQNLNHDAMYWYRQDPGQGLRLIYYSQIVNDFQKGDIAEGYSVSREKKESFPLTVTSAQKNPTAFYLCASSPEVGTRSYEQYFGPGTRLTVT.

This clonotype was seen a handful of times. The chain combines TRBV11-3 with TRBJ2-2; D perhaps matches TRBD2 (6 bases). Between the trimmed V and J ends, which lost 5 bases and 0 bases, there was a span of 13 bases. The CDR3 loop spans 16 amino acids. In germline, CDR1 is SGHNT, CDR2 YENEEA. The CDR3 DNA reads TGTGCCAGCAGCCCCTGGGGAGGATCGAACACCGGGGAGCTGTTTTTT. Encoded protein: CASSPWGGSNTGELFF.